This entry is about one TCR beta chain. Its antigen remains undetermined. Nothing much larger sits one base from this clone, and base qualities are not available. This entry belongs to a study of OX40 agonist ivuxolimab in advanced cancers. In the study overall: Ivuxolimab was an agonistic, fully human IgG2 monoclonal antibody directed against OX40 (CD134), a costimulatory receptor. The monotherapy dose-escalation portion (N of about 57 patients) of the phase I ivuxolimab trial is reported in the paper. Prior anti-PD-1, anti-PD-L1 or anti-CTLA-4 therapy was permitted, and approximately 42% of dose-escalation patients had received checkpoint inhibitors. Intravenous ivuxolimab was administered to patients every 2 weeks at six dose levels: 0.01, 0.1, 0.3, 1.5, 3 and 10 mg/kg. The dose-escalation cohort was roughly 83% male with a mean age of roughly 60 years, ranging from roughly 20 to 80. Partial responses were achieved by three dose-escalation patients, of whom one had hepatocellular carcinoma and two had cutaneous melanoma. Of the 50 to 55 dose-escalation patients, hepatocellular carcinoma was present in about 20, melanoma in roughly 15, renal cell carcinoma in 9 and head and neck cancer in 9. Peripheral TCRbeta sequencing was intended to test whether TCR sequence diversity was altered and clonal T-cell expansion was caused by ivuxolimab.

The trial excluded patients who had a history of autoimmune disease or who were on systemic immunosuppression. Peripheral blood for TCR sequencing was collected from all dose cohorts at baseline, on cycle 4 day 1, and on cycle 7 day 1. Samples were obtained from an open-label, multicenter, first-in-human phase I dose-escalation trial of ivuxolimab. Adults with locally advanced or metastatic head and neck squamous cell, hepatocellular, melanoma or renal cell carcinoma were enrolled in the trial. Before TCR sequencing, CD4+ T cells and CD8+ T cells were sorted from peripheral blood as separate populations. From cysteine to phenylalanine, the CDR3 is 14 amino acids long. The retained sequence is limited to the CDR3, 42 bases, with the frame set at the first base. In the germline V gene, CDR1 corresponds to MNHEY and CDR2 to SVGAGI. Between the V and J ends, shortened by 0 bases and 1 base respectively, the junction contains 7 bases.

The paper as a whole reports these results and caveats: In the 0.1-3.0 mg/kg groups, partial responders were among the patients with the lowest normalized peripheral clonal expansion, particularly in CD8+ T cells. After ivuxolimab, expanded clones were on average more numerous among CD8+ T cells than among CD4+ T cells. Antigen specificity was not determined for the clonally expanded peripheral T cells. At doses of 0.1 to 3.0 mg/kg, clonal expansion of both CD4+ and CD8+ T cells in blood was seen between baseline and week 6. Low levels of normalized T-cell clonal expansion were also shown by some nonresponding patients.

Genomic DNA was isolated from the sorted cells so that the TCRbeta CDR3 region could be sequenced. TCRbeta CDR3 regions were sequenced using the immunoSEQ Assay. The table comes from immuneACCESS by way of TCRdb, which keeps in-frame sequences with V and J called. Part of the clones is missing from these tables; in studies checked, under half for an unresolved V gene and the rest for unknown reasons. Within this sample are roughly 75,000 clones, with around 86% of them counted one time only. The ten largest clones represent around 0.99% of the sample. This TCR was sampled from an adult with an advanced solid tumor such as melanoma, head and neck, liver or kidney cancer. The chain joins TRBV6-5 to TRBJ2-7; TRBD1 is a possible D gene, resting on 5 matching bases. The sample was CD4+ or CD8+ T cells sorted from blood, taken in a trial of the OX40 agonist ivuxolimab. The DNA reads TGTGCCAGCAGTTACTCCAGGGAATCCTACGAGCAGTACTTC. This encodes CASSYSRESYEQYF.